What follows are 3 T cell receptor beta chains derived from one specimen sequenced in a study of cytotoxic CD8 clonotypes in ibrutinib-treated CLL. Some clones are missing from TCRdb's copy, which holds only in-frame ones; the method was immunoSEQ multiplex PCR. Among just over 200,000 clones listed, 70% were seen once. Sequenced material: PBMCs, taken after 12 months of ibrutinib treatment. The receptors here all came from a human donor with chronic lymphocytic leukemia.

The chain couples TRBV30 to TRBJ1-5; TRBD1 might be the D (6 bases). V was pared by 2 bases and J by 6 bases, with 17 bases between. This CDR3 has 15 residues. Per germline, CDR1 GTSNPN and CDR2 SVGIG (reference sequence). CDR3 sequence reads: CAWSNTGNRAQPQHF. Written as DNA, the CDR3 is TGTGCCTGGAGTAATACAGGGAATCGGGCTCAGCCCCAGCATTTT.

J is TRBJ1-5 and V is TRBV6-6; no firm D call. The germline CDR1 and CDR2 sequences are MNHNY and SVGAGI (reference sequence). The CDR3 extends over 12 amino acids. V lost 6 bases, J lost 12 bases, and 15 bases lay in between. CDR3 in DNA: TGTGCCAGCAGCACCCACAGCTACCTCCAGCATTTT. Protein: CASSTHSYLQHF.

The genes are TRBV27 and TRBJ2-1; TRBD2 matches 7 bases. This CDR3 is built from 16 residues. Germline V gives CDR1 MNHEY, CDR2 SMNVEV (reference sequence). The V gene end was trimmed by 5 bases and the J gene end by 6 bases; junction bases not matched to a gene: 13. In nucleotides, the CDR3 is TGTGCCAGCAGTCTGCTTCGGGGAGGGCCTGTCAATGAGCAGTTCTTC. Residues: CASSLLRGGPVNEQFF.